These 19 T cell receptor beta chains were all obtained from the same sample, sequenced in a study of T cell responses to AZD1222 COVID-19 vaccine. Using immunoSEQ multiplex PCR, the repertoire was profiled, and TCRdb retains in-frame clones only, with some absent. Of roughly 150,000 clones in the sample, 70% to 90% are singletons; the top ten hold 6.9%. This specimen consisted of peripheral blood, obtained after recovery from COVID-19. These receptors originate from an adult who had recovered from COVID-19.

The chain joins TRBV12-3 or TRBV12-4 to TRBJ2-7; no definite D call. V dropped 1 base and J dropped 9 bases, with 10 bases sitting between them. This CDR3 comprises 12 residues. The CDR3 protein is CASSLEGRRQYF. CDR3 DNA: TGTGCCAGCAGTTTAGAAGGTCGGCGGCAGTACTTC.

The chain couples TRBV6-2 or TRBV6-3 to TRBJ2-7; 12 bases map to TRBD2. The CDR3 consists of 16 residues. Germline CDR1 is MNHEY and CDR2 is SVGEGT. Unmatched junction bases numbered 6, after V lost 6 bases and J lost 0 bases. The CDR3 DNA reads TGTGCCAGCAGCCGATGGACTAGCGGGGCCTCCTACGAGCAGTACTTC. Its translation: CASSRWTSGASYEQYF.

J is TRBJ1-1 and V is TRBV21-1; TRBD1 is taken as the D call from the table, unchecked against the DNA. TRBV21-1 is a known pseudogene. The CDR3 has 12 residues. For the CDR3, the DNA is TGTGCCAGCGGACAGGGAAACACTGAAGCTTTCTTT. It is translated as CASGQGNTEAFF.

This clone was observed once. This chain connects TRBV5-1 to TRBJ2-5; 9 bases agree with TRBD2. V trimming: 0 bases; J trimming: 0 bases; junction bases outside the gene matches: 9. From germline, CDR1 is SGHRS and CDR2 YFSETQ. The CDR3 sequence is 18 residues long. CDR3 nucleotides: TGCGCCAGCAGCTTGGGGACTCGCGGGGGGGGGTACCAAGAGACCCAGTACTTC. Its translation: CASSLGTRGGGYQETQYF.

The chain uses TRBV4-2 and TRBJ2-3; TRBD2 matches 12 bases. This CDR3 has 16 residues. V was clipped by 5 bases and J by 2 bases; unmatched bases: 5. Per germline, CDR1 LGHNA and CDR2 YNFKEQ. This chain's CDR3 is CASSSRLAGDTDTQYF. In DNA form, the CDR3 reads TGTGCCAGCAGCTCGCGACTAGCGGGGGACACAGATACGCAGTATTTT.

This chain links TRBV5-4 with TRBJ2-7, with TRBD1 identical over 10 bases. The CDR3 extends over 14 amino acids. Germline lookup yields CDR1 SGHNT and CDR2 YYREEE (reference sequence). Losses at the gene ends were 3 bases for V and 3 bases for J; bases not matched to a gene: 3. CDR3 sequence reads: CASSSRTGGYEQYF. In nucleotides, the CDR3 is TGTGCCAGCAGCTCTCGGACAGGGGGCTACGAGCAGTACTTC.

CDR3 residues: CASSLTGAGMNTEAFF. The CDR3 nucleotides read TGTGCCAGCAGCCTGACAGGGGCCGGCATGAACACTGAAGCTTTCTTT. V and J are TRBV9 and TRBJ1-1; 8 bases agree with TRBD1. Trimming removed 4 bases from V and 0 bases from J; junction bases left unmatched: 8. CDR3 length: 16 amino acids. Germline CDR1 reads SGDLS; CDR2 reads YYNGEE. Variable domain in full (rest from reference TRBV9 and TRBJ1-1): DSGVTQTPKHLITATGQRVTLRCSPRSGDLSVYWYQQSLDQGLQFLIQYYNGEERAKGNILERFSAQQFPDLHSELNLSSLELGDSALYFCASSLTGAGMNTEAFFGQGTRLTVV.

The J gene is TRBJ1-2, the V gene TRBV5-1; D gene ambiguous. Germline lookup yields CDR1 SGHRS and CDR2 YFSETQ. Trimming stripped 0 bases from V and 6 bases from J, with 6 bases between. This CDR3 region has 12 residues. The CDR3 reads CASSLGENGYTF. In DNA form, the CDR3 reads TGCGCCAGCAGCTTGGGAGAAAATGGCTACACCTTC.

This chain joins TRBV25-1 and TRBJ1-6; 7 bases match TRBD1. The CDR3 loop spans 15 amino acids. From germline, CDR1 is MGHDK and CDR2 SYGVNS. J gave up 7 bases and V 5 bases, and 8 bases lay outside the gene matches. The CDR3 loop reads CASSPEAGQNSPLHF. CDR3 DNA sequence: TGTGCCAGCAGTCCCGAGGCGGGACAGAATTCACCCCTCCACTTT.

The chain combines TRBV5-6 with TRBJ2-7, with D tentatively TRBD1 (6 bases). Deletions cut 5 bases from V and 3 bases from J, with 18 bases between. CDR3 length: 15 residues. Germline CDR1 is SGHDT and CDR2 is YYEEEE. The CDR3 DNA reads TGTGCCAGCAGACCCAGGGTTCAGGGGAACTACGAGCAGTACTTC. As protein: CASRPRVQGNYEQYF.

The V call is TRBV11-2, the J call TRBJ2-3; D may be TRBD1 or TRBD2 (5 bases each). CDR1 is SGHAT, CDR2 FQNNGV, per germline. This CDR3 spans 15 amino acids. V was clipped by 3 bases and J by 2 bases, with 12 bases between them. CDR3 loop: CASSFRDGYTDTQYF. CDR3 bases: TGTGCCAGCAGCTTCCGGGACGGATACACAGATACGCAGTATTTT.

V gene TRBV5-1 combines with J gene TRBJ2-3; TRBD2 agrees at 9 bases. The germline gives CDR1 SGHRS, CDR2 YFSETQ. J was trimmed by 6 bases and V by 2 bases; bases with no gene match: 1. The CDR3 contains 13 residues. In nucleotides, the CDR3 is TGCGCCAGCAGCTTAAGCGGGAGGGATACGCAGTATTTT. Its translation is CASSLSGRDTQYF.

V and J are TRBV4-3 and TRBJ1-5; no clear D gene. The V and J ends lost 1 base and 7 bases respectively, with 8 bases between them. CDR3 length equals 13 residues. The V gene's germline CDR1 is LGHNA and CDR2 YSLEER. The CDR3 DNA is TGCGCCAGCAGCCAAGGGCGTGGGCAGCCCCAGCATTTT. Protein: CASSQGRGQPQHF.

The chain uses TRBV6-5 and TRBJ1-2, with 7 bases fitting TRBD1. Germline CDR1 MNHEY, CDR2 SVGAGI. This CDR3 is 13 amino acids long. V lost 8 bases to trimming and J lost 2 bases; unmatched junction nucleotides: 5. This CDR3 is CASDRVSNYGYTF. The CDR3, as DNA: TGTGCCAGCGACAGGGTGTCGAACTATGGCTACACCTTC.

CDR3 DNA: TGTGCCAGCAGCCCCGACAGCTACACTGAAGCTTTCTTT. This codes for CASSPDSYTEAFF. The J gene is TRBJ1-1, the V gene TRBV9, with D perhaps TRBD1 (5 bases). The CDR3 length is 13 residues. Germline values: CDR1 SGDLS, CDR2 YYNGEE. Between the trimmed V and J ends, which lost 4 bases and 3 bases, there was a span of 10 bases.

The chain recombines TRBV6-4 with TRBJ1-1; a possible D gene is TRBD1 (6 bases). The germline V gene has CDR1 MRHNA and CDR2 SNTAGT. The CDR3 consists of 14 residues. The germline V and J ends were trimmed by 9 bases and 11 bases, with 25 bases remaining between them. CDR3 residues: CARNLTGRGPFAFF. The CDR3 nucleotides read TGTGCCAGAAACTTAACAGGGAGAGGGCCTTTTGCTTTCTTT.

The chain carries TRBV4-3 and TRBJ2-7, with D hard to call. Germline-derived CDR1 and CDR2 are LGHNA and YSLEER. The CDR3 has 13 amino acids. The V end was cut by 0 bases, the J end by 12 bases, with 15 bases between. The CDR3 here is CASSQDSIGDRYF. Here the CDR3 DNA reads TGCGCCAGCAGCCAAGACAGCATTGGGGATCGGTACTTC.

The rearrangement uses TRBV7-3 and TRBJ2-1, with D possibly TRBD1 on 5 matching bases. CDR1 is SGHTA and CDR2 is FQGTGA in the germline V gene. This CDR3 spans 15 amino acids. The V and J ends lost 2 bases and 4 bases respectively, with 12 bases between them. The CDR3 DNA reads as TGTGCCAGCAGCTTAGGGCAGGGCTCGTACAATGAGCAGTTCTTC. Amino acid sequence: CASSLGQGSYNEQFF.

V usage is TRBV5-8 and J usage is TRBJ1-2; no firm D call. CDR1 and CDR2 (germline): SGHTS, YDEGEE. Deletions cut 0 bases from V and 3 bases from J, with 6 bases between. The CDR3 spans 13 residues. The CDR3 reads CASSLVAYYGYTF. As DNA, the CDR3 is TGTGCCAGCAGCTTGGTAGCTTACTATGGCTACACCTTC.